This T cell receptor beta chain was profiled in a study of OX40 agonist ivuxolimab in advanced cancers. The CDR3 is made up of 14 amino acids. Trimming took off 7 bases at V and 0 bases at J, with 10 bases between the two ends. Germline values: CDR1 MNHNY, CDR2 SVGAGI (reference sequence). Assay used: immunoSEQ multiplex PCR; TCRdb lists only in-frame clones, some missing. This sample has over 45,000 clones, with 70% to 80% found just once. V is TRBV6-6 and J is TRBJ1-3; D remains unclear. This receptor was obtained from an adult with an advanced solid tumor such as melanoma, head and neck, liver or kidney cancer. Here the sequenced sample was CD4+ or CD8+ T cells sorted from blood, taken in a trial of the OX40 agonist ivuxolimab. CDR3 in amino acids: CASILSPSGNTIYF. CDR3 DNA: TGTGCCAGCATCCTAAGTCCCTCTGGAAACACCATATATTTT.